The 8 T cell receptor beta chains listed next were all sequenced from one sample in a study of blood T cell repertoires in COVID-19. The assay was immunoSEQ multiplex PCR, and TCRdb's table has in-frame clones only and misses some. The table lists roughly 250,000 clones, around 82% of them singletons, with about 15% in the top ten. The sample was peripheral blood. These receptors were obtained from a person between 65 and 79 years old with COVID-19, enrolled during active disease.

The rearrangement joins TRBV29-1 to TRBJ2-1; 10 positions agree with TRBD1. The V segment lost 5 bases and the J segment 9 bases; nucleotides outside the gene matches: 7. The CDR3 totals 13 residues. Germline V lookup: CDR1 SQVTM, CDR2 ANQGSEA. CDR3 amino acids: CSVWTGGAGEQFF. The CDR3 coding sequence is TGCAGCGTTTGGACAGGGGGGGCGGGTGAGCAGTTCTTC.

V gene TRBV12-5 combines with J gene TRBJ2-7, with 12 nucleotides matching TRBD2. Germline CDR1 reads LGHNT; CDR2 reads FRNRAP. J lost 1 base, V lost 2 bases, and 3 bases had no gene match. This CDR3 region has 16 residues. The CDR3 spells CASGLSGLAGSYEQYF. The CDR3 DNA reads TGTGCTAGTGGTTTGTCCGGACTAGCGGGATCCTACGAGCAGTACTTC. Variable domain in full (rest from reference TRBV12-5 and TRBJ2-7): DARVTQTPRHKVTEMGQEVTMRCQPILGHNTVFWYRQTMMQGLELLAYFRNRAPLDDSGMPKDRFSAEMPDATLATLKIQPSEPRDSAVYFCASGLSGLAGSYEQYFGPGTRLTVT.

CDR3 sequence (DNA): TGTGCCAGCAGCGTAGACGAAATAGCCAGGAACACCGGGGAGCTGTTTTTT. It translates to CASSVDEIARNTGELFF. This chain uses TRBV9 with TRBJ2-2; D call uncertain. This CDR3 region has 17 residues. From germline, CDR1 is SGDLS and CDR2 YYNGEE. The germline V and J ends were trimmed by 0 bases and 1 base, with 13 bases remaining between them.

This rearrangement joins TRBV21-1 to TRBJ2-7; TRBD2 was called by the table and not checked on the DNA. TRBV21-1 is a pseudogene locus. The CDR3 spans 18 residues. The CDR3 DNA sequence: TGTGCCAGCAGCAAACTTCCACTCAGACTAGCGGGGGGTTACGAGCAGTACTTC. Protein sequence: CASSKLPLRLAGGYEQYF.

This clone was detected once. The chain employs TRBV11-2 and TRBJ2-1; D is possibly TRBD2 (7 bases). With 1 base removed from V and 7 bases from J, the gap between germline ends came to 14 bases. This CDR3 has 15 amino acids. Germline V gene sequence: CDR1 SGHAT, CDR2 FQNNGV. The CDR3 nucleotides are TGTGCCAGCAGCTTAGTTGCGGGGGCCCCTAATGAGCAGTTCTTC. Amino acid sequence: CASSLVAGAPNEQFF.

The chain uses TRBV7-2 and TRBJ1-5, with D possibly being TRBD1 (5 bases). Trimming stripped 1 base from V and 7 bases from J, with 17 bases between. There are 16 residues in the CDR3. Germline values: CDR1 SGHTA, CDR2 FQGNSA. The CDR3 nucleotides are TGTGCCAGCAGCTTAGTTGGGGCACCGGCAGGGCAGCCCCAGCATTTT. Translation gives CASSLVGAPAGQPQHF.

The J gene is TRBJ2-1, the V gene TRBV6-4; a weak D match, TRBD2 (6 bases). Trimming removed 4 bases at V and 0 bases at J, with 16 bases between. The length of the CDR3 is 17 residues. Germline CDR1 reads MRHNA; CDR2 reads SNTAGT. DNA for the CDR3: TGTGCCAGCAGTGCCAATAGCGGCTTAAGCTCCTACAATGAGCAGTTCTTC. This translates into CASSANSGLSSYNEQFF.

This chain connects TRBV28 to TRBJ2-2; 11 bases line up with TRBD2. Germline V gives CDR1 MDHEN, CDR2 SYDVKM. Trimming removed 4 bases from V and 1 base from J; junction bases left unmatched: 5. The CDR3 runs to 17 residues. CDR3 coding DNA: TGTGCCAGCAGTTCCGTACTAGCGGGGGAGAACACCGGGGAGCTGTTTTTT. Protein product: CASSSVLAGENTGELFF.